This TCR beta chain was observed in a study of control samples from healthy donors and cancer patients. Data came from immunoSEQ multiplex PCR; TCRdb stores just in-frame clones and leaves some out. The sample consists of about 130,000 clones, around nine tenths of them appearing once. Germline values: CDR1 SGDLS, CDR2 YYNGEE. This CDR3 comprises 15 residues. J gave up 2 bases and V 0 bases, and 2 bases lay outside the gene matches. Regarding this clone: The same CDR3 also results from other DNA sequences found in this sample.

The V gene is TRBV9, the J gene TRBJ1-2; 9 positions match TRBD1. The clonotype comes from a man younger than 35 in good health. Input material: blood. The CDR3: CASSVGTGANYGYTF. The CDR3 DNA reads as TGTGCCAGCAGCGTAGGGACAGGGGCCAACTATGGCTACACCTTC. The full variable domain, completed using reference TRBV9 and TRBJ1-2, is DSGVTQTPKHLITATGQRVTLRCSPRSGDLSVYWYQQSLDQGLQFLIQYYNGEERAKGNILERFSAQQFPDLHSELNLSSLELGDSALYFCASSVGTGANYGYTFGSGTRLTVV.